This record looks at one TCR beta chain sequence and its context. Its specificity is not known. These data are taken from a study of post-analysis software for immune sequencing data. Study conclusions and caveats: Controls showed lower frequencies than patients for a handful of TRBV segments, and TRBV5-6, TRBV5-1 and TRBV20-1 were among these.

Trimming took 2 bases from V and 10 from J; bases not matched to a gene: 11. The germline V gene encodes CDR1 MNHNS and CDR2 SASEGT. This CDR3 is built from 16 residues. Presence of unique molecular identifiers characterized the TCR beta cDNA libraries. T cells numbering about 0.95 to 10 million yielded roughly 0.5 million cDNA molecules. In TCRdb, the PCR reads were re-called with MiXCR into one record per CDR3 protein. The sample yields about 570,000 distinct CDR3 sequences, 30% to 40% seen once. Input material: blood. The rearrangement uses TRBV6-1 and TRBJ1-6, with 7 bases lining up with TRBD1. The sequence derives from a girl aged 2 to 17 with multiple sclerosis. The CDR3 here is CASSERTGQVRSPLHF. CDR3 sequence (DNA): TGTGCCAGCAGTGAACGGACAGGTCAGGTTCGGTCACCCCTCCACTTT.